This T cell receptor (beta chain) is from a study of cytomegalovirus exposure and HLA in healthy donors. PCR amplification relied on 60 Vbeta primers (plus 13 Jbeta primers). Clones were sequenced by immunoSEQ multiplex PCR, and TCRdb holds only the in-frame ones, with some missing. The sample has more than 85,000 clones; more than 65% are singletons. This TCR was recovered from a man aged 25-45 years in good health and CMV-seropositive. Sequencing was carried out using PBMCs.

This chain's CDR3 is CSAIRGGELFF. CDR3 in DNA: TGCAGTGCTATCCGAGGCGGGGAGCTGTTTTTT. The chain is built from TRBV20-1 and TRBJ2-2; D unresolved. The CDR3 is made up of 11 amino acids. Trimming removed 4 bases at V and 7 bases at J, with 7 bases between. Germline loops: CDR1 DFQATT, CDR2 SNEGSKA (reference sequence).